The sequence of this T cell receptor beta chain was determined in a study of blood T cells in healthy people across ages (dated by TCRdb to about 2015). Looking at the study overall: In model experiments, roughly one uniquely barcoded TCR beta cDNA molecule per two T cells was captured by template switching. To track age-related changes in TCR beta repertoire diversity, the study relied on deep sequencing normalized with unique cDNA molecular identifiers. Donors were grouped into four age groups: young (average approximately 15 years), middle-aged (roughly 40), aged (around 60) and long-lived (just over 80). To avoid experimental bias, donors of different ages were randomly spread across the sequencing lanes. The study analyzed two additional independent replicas of 1 million unique cDNA reads from the same blood draw for two donors, one aged 18 to 29 and one aged 80 or older. General conclusions and limits of the study: Estimates of total diversity from one million sequenced T cells were regarded as lower bounds and underestimates. As age increased, observed TCR beta diversity per million T cells dropped in a roughly linear way, and a significant reduction was already evident by age 40. Because the CMV infection status of the donors was unknown, age-related changes in expanded clonotypes may potentially have been confounded. Compared with the aged group, more naive CD4+ T cells, fewer expanded clones and increased TCR diversity were shown by the long-lived group, suggesting age selection. Conclusive comparison of naive and antigen-experienced compartments was prevented by the profiling of bulk unsorted PBMCs. Observed TCR beta diversity correlated strongly with the percentage of naive T cells measured by flow cytometry.

This clonotype was picked up a small number of times. The clone's antigen remains unknown. Base qualities are not at hand, and no much larger clone is one base apart. According to the germline V gene, CDR1 reads MDHEN and CDR2 reads SYDVKM. From the cysteine up to the phenylalanine, the CDR3 has a length of 14 residues. Of the read, only the CDR3 DNA is kept; its 42 bases are in frame from base 1. The junction shows trimming of 2 bases on V and 2 bases on J, plus 9 bases between the germline ends. Receptors were amplified or captured by 5' RACE. The sequencing machine was an Illumina HiSeq 2500. A second PCR of about 6 to 11 cycles was performed with a sample-barcoded 5' primer and a J-beta primer mix. Each TCR beta cDNA molecule received a unique molecular identifier from a template-switch 5' adaptor carrying 12 random nucleotides. Each sample yielded at least 3 million CDR3-containing paired-end reads. All of the RNA was converted into first-strand cDNA using the Mint cDNA synthesis kit, with a TRBC-specific oligonucleotide serving as the primer. All cDNA was treated with uracil-DNA glycosylase and then went through a first 18-cycle PCR with the universal primers M1SS and BC2_uni_R. The original methods were these. For normalization, 1 million high-quality reads were randomly selected from each sample, with every read carrying a distinct molecular identifier. Reads with shared molecular identifiers were discarded instead of being binned into consensus sequences. CDR3 identification, clonotype clustering and error correction used MiTCR with a Q25 quality threshold and the strictest error-elimination algorithm. A nonparametric unseen species model using Euler transformation provided a lower-bound estimate of total TCR beta diversity. Using fastp trimming at Q25 and MiXCR clonotype assembly, TCRdb reanalyzed the public sequencing data and kept in-frame beta chains. Rows with a matching CDR3 protein are joined into one entry that keeps the most common DNA and genes. TCRdb assigned the V and J calls; the authors' analysis was not used. The sample yields approximately 1,000,000 distinct CDR3 sequences; 45% were counted once. The top ten clonotypes cover about 20% of the sample.

The approximately 39 donors, aged 6 to 90 years, were systemically healthy Caucasian individuals from Russia. Roughly 10 milliliters of peripheral blood were collected from each donor into EDTA-treated Vacutainer tubes. PBMCs were isolated by Ficoll-Paque density-gradient centrifugation, with at least 6 million obtained per sample. Total RNA, at least 6 micrograms per sample, was extracted from PBMCs with Trizol reagent. The percentages of naive CD45RAhigh/CD27high T cells were determined by flow cytometry on a PBMC aliquot from every donor. The sample taken for sequencing was blood. The source is a woman in her sixties in good health. The chain is made from TRBV28 and TRBJ1-2; too little of a D gene remains to name it. The encoded CDR3 is CASSLGYQNYGYTF. The nucleotide sequence reads TGTGCCAGCAGTTTAGGGTATCAGAACTATGGCTACACCTTC.